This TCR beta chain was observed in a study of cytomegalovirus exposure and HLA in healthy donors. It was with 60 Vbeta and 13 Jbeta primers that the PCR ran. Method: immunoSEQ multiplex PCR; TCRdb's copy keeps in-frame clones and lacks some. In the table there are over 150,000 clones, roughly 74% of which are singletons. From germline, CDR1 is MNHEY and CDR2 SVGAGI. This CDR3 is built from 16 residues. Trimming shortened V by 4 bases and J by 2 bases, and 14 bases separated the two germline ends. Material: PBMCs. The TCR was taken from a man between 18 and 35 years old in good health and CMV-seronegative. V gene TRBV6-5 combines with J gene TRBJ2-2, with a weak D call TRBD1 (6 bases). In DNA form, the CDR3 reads TGTGCCAGCAGTTTCTACCCCGGGACAAACACCGGGGAGCTGTTTTTT. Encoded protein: CASSFYPGTNTGELFF.